The next 9 T cell receptor beta chains were all read from a single sample in a study of T cells in Graves' hyperthyroidism and ophthalmopathy. The source material, RNA transcripts, was used to amplify TCR beta CDR3 regions. Carried out on the TCR CDR3, a first-round RT-PCR used the HTBI primer set. TCRdb ran MiXCR on the multiplex PCR reads and lists one entry per CDR3 protein. The repertoire holds about 640,000 distinct CDR3 sequences, with around 21% as singletons. Sequenced input: blood. Every receptor here comes from a man in his thirties or forties with Graves' ophthalmopathy.

CDR3 DNA: TGTGCCAGCAGAGGGGAGGCGAACACCGGGGAGCTGTTTTTT. It is translated as CASRGEANTGELFF. The rearrangement joins TRBV11-2 to TRBJ2-2; D possibly corresponds to TRBD2 (6 bases). Trimming took off 6 bases at V and 0 bases at J, with 8 bases between the two ends. The CDR3 extends over 14 amino acids. Germline V CDR1 and CDR2: SGHAT, FQNNGV.

V gene TRBV11-2 combines with J gene TRBJ2-5; tentative D call: TRBD2 (6 bases). The CDR3 runs to 15 residues. Deletions cut 1 base from V and 5 bases from J, with 14 bases between. Germline CDR1 is SGHAT and CDR2 is FQNNGV. CDR3 DNA sequence: TGTGCCAGCAGCTTAGCCGGGACTTCCTCGGAGACCCAGTACTTC. Protein product: CASSLAGTSSETQYF.

In this sample, this clonotype turned up many times. J is TRBJ1-5 and V is TRBV5-1, with 7 bases fitting TRBD1. Trimming removed 0 bases from V and 7 bases from J; junction bases left unmatched: 7. There are 15 residues in the CDR3. Germline V CDR1 and CDR2: SGHRS, YFSETQ. In nucleotides, the CDR3 is TGCGCCAGCAGCTTGGAGGGGGCGACTGGACAGCCCCAGCATTTT. This codes for CASSLEGATGQPQHF.

The CDR3, as DNA: TGTGCCAGCGCCCGGACGTCCTATTTTTACGAGCAGTACTTC. This sequence encodes CASARTSYFYEQYF. The chain couples TRBV6-2 or TRBV6-3 to TRBJ2-7; the D is unclear. This CDR3 has 14 residues. Germline values: CDR1 MNHEY, CDR2 SVGEGT. V dropped 8 bases and J dropped 4 bases, with 18 bases sitting between them.

The genes are TRBV11-2 and TRBJ1-1, with D unclear. The CDR3 totals 12 residues. V lost 6 bases and J lost 4, with 9 bases in between. Per the germline V gene, CDR1 is SGHAT and CDR2 is FQNNGV. The DNA of the CDR3 is TGTGCCAGCAGTCGGGCCGCCACTGAAGCTTTCTTT. It translates to CASSRAATEAFF.

J is TRBJ2-3 and V is TRBV4-1; unclear D gene. CDR3 size: 14 residues. Germline CDR1 reads MGHRA; CDR2 reads YSYEKL. The germline V and J ends were trimmed by 0 bases and 1 base, with 5 bases remaining between them. Here the CDR3 reads CASSQDQGTDTQYF. In DNA, the CDR3 is TGCGCCAGCAGCCAAGACCAGGGCACAGATACGCAGTATTTT.

Of note for this clonotype: A read error may explain this, as a much larger clone is one base away. The V gene is TRBV27, the J gene TRBJ2-7; 14 bases agree with TRBD2. J gave up 5 bases and V 6 bases, and 12 bases lay outside the gene matches. CDR1 and CDR2 from the germline V gene are MNHEY and SMNVEV (reference sequence). This CDR3 region has 17 residues. CDR3 loop: CASRPHPGLAGDHEQYF. CDR3 sequence (DNA): TGTGCCAGCAGACCACATCCGGGACTAGCGGGAGACCACGAGCAGTACTTC.

This clonotype has only a few counts. J is TRBJ1-3 and V is TRBV3-1; a weak D match, TRBD1 (5 bases). V was trimmed by 0 bases and J by 0 bases, leaving 15 bases between them. Germline V gene lookup returns CDR1 LGHDT and CDR2 YNNKEL (reference sequence). The length of the CDR3 is 18 residues. CDR3 sequence: CASSQDWRTTRSGNTIYF. The CDR3 nucleotides are TGTGCCAGCAGCCAAGATTGGAGGACAACTCGCTCTGGAAACACCATATATTTT.

At least ten counts were recorded for this clonotype. The genes are TRBV3-1 and TRBJ2-7; D call uncertain. In germline, CDR1 is LGHDT, CDR2 YNNKEL (reference sequence). CDR3 length equals 10 residues. V dropped 11 bases and J dropped 2 bases, with 7 bases sitting between them. The chain's CDR3 is CAVGTYEQYF. CDR3 DNA sequence: TGTGCCGTTGGGACCTACGAGCAGTACTTC.